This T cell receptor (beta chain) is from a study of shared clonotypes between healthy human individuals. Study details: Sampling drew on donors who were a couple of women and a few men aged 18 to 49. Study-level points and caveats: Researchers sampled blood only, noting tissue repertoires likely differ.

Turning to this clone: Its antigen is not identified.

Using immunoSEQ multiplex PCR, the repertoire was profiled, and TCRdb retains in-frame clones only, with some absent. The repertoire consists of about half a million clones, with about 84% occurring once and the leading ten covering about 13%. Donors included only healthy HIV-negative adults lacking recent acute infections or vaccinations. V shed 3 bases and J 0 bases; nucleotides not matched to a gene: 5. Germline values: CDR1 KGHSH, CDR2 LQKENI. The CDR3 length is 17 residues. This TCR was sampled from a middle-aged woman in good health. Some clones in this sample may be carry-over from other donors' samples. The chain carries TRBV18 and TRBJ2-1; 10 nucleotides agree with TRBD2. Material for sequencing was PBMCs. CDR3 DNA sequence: TGTGCCAGCTCACCGGGACTAGCGTCGAGCTCCTACAATGAGCAGTTCTTC. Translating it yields CASSPGLASSSYNEQFF. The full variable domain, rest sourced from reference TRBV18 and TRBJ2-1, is NAGVMQNPRHLVRRRGQEARLRCSPMKGHSHVYWYRQLPEEGLKFMVYLQKENIIDESGMPKERFSAEFPKEGPSILRIQQVVRGDSAAYFCASSPGLASSSYNEQFFGPGTRLTVL.